What follows describes a single T cell receptor (beta chain). The CDR3 covers 13 residues. Trimming took 6 bases from V and 6 from J; bases not matched to a gene: 8. The record originates from a study of blood T cell repertoires in COVID-19. Study in general: Acute and convalescent COVID-19 samples came from the United States, Italy and Spain.

How the authors handled the data: For nucleated cells, counts were estimated from reference gene primer amplification. This table comes from immunoSEQ multiplex PCR, and its TCRdb copy is limited to in-frame clones, with some not included. Clone size and the V and J calls come from that table; the DNA yielded D and trimming. The table lists fewer than 400,000 clones, 75% to 90% of them singletons, with roughly 2% in the top ten. Allocation to cohorts depended on clinical history reported by the participants. In Cohort 3, a recovered donor had either two negative PCRs, clearance, or symptom resolution.

The chain employs TRBV12-3 or TRBV12-4 and TRBJ2-7; 7 bases line up with TRBD2. This receptor was taken from a man aged 25 to 45 who had recovered from COVID-19. Sequencing was done on a sample of PBMCs or T cells enriched from blood (not recorded which). This CDR3 reads CASSRVGRGEQYF. Written as DNA, the CDR3 is TGTGCCAGCAGCCGAGTAGGGAGGGGCGAGCAGTACTTC.